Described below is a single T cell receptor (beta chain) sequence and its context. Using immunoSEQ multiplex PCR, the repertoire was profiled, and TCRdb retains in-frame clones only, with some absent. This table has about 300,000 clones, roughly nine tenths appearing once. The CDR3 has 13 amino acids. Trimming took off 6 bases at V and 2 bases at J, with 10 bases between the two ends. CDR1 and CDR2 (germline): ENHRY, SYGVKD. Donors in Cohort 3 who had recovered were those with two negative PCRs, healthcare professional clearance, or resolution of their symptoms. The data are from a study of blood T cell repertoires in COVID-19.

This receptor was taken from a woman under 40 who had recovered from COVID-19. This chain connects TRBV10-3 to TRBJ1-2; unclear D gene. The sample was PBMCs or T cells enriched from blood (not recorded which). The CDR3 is CAISSDGNYGYTF. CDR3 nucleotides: TGTGCCATCAGCAGCGACGGGAACTATGGCTACACCTTC.